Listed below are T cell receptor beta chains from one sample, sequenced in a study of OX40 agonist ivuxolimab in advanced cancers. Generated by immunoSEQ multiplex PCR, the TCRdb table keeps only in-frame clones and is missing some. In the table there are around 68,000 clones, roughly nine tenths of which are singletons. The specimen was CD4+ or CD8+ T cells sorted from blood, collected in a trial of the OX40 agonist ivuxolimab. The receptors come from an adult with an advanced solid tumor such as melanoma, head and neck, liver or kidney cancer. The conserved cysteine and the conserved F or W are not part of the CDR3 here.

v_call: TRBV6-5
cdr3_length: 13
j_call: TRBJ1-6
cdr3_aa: ASSYSTDYNSPLH

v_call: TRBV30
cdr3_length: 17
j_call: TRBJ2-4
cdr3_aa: AWNGQGAPVGLAKNIQY

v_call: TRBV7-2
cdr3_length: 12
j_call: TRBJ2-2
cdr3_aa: ASSLGTNTGELF

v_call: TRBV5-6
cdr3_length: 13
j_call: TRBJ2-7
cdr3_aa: ASTRGGLTQSEQY

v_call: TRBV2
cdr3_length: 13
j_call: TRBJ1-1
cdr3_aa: ASSVQGSPNTEAF

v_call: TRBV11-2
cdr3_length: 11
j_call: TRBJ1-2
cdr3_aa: ASSSGQYGGYT

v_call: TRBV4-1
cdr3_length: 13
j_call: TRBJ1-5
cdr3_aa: ASSGQANSNQPQH

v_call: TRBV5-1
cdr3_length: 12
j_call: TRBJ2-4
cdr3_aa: ASSLVLGENIQY

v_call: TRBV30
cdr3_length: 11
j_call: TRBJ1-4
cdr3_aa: AWSEDRGQKLF

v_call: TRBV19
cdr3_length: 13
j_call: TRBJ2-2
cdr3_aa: ASRGRTVNTGELF

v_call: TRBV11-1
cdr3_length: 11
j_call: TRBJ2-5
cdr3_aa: ASSFSGSGTQY

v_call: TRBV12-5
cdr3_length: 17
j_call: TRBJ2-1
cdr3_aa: ASASLGLAGVAPYNEQF

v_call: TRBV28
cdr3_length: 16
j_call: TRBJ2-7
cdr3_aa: ASSLLGGTSGTIWEQY

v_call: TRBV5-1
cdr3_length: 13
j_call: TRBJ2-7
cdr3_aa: ASSATGTGGGEQY

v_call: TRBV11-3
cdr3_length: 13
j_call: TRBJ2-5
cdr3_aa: ASSLARRGQETQY

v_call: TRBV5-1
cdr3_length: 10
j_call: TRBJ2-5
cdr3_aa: ASSLNPETQY

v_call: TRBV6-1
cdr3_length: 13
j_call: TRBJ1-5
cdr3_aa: ASREGQVSNQPQH

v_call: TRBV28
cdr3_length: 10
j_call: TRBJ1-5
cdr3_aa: ASRASAQPQH

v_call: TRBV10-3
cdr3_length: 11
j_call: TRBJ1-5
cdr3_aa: AIGTGLGQPQH

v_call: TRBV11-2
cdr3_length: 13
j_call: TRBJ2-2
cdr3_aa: ASSFEGLGTGELF

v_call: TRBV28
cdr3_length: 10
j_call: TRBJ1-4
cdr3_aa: ASVQGGEKLF

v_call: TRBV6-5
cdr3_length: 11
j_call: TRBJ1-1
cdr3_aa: ASWRDRGSEAF

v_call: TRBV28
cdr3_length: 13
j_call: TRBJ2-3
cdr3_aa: ASSSAGSTTDTQY

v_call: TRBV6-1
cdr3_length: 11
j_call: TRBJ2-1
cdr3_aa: ASSRGLENEQF

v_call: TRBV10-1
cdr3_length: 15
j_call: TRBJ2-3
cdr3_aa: ASSEGGLSGSTDTQY

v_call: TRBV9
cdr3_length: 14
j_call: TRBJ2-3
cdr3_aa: ASSRSGGASTDTQY

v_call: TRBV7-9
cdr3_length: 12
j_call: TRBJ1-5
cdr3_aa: ASSLTGVNQPQH

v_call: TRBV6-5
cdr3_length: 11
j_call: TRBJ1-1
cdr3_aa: ASRRNGNTEAF